The rows below give T cell receptor beta chains drawn from one sample of a study of T cells after yellow fever vaccination. TCRdb re-called the 5' RACE reads with MiXCR, one entry per CDR3 protein. The sample has approximately 85,000 distinct CDR3 sequences, less than 15% seen once. Source: CD8+ T cells not binding an NS4B(214-222) dextramer, sorted from PBMCs, taken 21 days after the first yellow fever vaccination. The receptors shown here come from a man between 18 and 29 years old who received the YFV17D yellow fever vaccine. The CDR3 runs from the conserved cysteine through the conserved F or W.

v_call	j_call	cdr3_length	cdr3_aa
TRBV24-1	TRBJ2-2	15	CATSDPTGGTGELFF
TRBV6-5	TRBJ2-3	15	CASSYLAEPTDTQYF
TRBV24-1	TRBJ2-2	20	CATSTQKLTSGGANTGELFF
TRBV7-2	TRBJ2-7	14	CASRGTSGAYEQYF
TRBV4-2	TRBJ2-3	16	CASSPTSGSYTDTQYF
TRBV9	TRBJ1-2	15	CASSAPVGSNYGYTF
TRBV4-1	TRBJ1-1	14	CASSQITGDTEAFF
TRBV5-1	TRBJ2-1	16	CASSLDGTISYNEQFF
TRBV6-5	TRBJ2-7	15	CASSYSTGSSYEQYF
TRBV3-1	TRBJ2-2	17	CASSQDRGREVTGELFF
TRBV29-1	TRBJ1-2	14	CSVDLSQTTYGYTF
TRBV9	TRBJ1-6	13	CASSERTVSPLHF
TRBV29-1	TRBJ2-2	12	CSAMRGTGELFF
TRBV12-3/TRBV12-4	TRBJ2-3	16	CASSLSLAGGFGTQYF
TRBV7-6	TRBJ2-7	13	CASSFRTDYEQYF